The next 32 T cell receptor beta chains were all read from a single sample in a study of Graves' ophthalmopathy and Graves' hyperthyroidism. Amplified material comprised TCR beta CDR3 regions derived from RNA transcripts. Following a first-round RT-PCR that used HTBI primers, a second-round multiplex PCR was carried out. From the multiplex PCR reads, TCRdb called clonotypes with MiXCR, one entry per CDR3 protein. The data show 650,000 to 900,000 distinct CDR3 sequences, around 40% seen once. Sequencing was done on a sample of peripheral blood. These receptors came from an adult man with Graves' ophthalmopathy.

The chain links TRBV10-3 to TRBJ1-2; D remains ambiguous. V lost 10 bases, J lost 8 bases, and 17 bases lay in between. The CDR3 contains 12 residues. From germline, CDR1 is ENHRY and CDR2 SYGVKD. CDR3 protein: CASKVPSGGYTF. The CDR3 region has the DNA TGTGCCAGCAAAGTTCCCTCGGGGGGCTACACCTTC.

The chain uses TRBV12-3 or TRBV12-4 and TRBJ2-7; D remains ambiguous. V shed 3 bases and J shed 5 bases, with 14 bases lying between them. This CDR3 comprises 14 residues. CDR3 coding DNA: TGTGCCAGCAGTTTTGGAAGGAACTTGCACGAGCAGTACTTC. It yields the protein CASSFGRNLHEQYF.

The V and J genes are TRBV20-1 and TRBJ1-3; a weak D match, TRBD1 (5 bases). Germline V gene data show CDR1 as DFQATT and CDR2 as SNEGSKA (reference sequence). The CDR3 consists of 18 residues. V was trimmed by 3 bases and J by 0 bases, leaving 21 bases between them. The CDR3 sequence: CSASEGRGVGLSGNTIYF. CDR3 in DNA: TGCAGTGCTAGTGAGGGAAGGGGTGTGGGCCTCTCTGGAAACACCATATATTTT.

The J gene is TRBJ1-4, the V gene TRBV20-1, with D tentatively TRBD1 (5 bases). CDR3 length equals 14 residues. The ends were cut back, 0 bases at V and 9 bases at J, with 14 bases in the middle. Germline-derived CDR1 and CDR2 are DFQATT and SNEGSKA (reference sequence). The DNA for the CDR3 is TGCAGTGCTAGAGATCAGGGTGTGAATAAAAAACTGTTTTTT. It translates to CSARDQGVNKKLFF.

This clonotype was detected a few times. This chain joins TRBV20-1 and TRBJ1-5; tentatively, D is TRBD1 (6 bases). CDR1 is DFQATT, CDR2 SNEGSKA, per germline (reference sequence). The CDR3 sequence is 14 residues long. Trimming took off 1 base at V and 1 base at J, with 8 bases between the two ends. CDR3 nucleotide sequence: TGCAGTGCTAGAGGGACAGCCAGCAATCAGCCCCAGCATTTT. It yields the protein CSARGTASNQPQHF.

As regards this clonotype: Given a much more abundant clone one base away, this may be a read error. J is TRBJ2-6 and V is TRBV2; TRBD2 matches at 7 bases. The CDR3 runs 16 residues. Trimming cost V 6 bases and J 0 bases; bases outside gene matches: 5. Germline V gene sequence: CDR1 SNHLY, CDR2 FYNNEI. CDR3 loop: CASRKGRGSGANVLTF. CDR3 nucleotide sequence: TGTGCCAGCAGAAAGGGGAGGGGCTCTGGGGCCAACGTCCTGACTTTC.

The chain employs TRBV7-9 and TRBJ1-2, with D maybe TRBD1 (6 bases). V lost 8 bases and J lost 2, with 18 bases in between. CDR3 length: 15 residues. Germline-derived CDR1 and CDR2 are SEHNR and FQNEAQ (reference sequence). The CDR3 is CASHYDTDRNYGYTF. The CDR3 DNA sequence: TGTGCCAGCCATTACGACACCGACAGGAACTATGGCTACACCTTC.

This clonotype was seen at least ten times. This chain uses TRBV7-2 with TRBJ2-2; possibly TRBD1 for D (7 bases). CDR1 is SGHTA and CDR2 is FQGNSA in the germline V gene. V lost 1 base, J lost 6 bases, and 12 bases lay in between. The CDR3 loop spans 15 amino acids. The CDR3 region has the DNA TGTGCCAGCAGCTTAGGCGGCAGGGGGGCCGGGGAGCTGTTTTTT. This translates into CASSLGGRGAGELFF.

The gene calls are TRBV29-1 and TRBJ1-1; TRBD1 matches 7 bases. CDR1 and CDR2 (germline): SQVTM, ANQGSEA. The J segment lost 0 bases and the V segment lost 7 bases, leaving 5 bases of the junction unmatched. This CDR3 has 13 residues. The CDR3 coding sequence is TGCAGCGGTGGACAGGCCGTGAACACTGAAGCTTTCTTT. Residues: CSGGQAVNTEAFF.

This clonotype was seen repeatedly, ten times or more. V usage is TRBV20-1 and J usage is TRBJ1-5, with TRBD1 as a possible D gene (6 bases). CDR3 length equals 12 residues. Looked up from germline, CDR1 is DFQATT and CDR2 is SNEGSKA (reference sequence). Trimming cost V 3 bases and J 6 bases, with 9 bases left between them. The CDR3 protein is CSARPGVQPQHF. The CDR3 DNA is TGCAGTGCTAGGCCAGGGGTTCAGCCCCAGCATTTT.

This clonotype was seen many times. This sequence joins TRBV24-1 and TRBJ2-6; D perhaps matches TRBD1 (6 bases). The CDR3 totals 16 residues. V lost 6 bases and J lost 3, with 14 bases in between. Germline CDR1 reads KGHDR; CDR2 reads SFDVKD. The DNA of the CDR3 is TGTGCCACCAGTTGGGCCAGGGGCAGTGGGGCCAACGTCCTGACTTTC. Its protein is CATSWARGSGANVLTF.

Details on this clonotype: A single base separates this from a much larger clone, so it may be a read error. CDR3 in DNA: TGTGCCAGCAGTAGGGCAGGGGAAAACTATGGCTACGCCTTC. Its protein product is CASSRAGENYGYAF. The V call is TRBV10-3, the J call TRBJ1-2; a weak D match, TRBD1 (6 bases). Germline CDR1 is ENHRY and CDR2 is SYGVKD. This CDR3 is built from 14 residues.

This sequence joins TRBV7-9 and TRBJ2-7; tentatively, D is TRBD1 (5 bases). The CDR3 loop spans 12 amino acids. The V gene lost 5 bases and the J gene lost 5 bases, with 10 bases spanning the gap. Germline-derived CDR1 and CDR2 are SEHNR and FQNEAQ (reference sequence). The CDR3 DNA reads as TGTGCCAGCAGCGCTTTGACAGACGAGCAGTACTTC. It translates to CASSALTDEQYF.

The gene calls are TRBV27 and TRBJ2-6; no clear D. The CDR3 is 15 residues long. Per germline, CDR1 MNHEY and CDR2 SMNVEV (reference sequence). V was trimmed by 6 bases and J by 2 bases, leaving 11 bases between them. CDR3 DNA: TGTGCCAGCAGCCCAACAAGGGCTGGGGCCAACGTCCTGACTTTC. It codes for CASSPTRAGANVLTF.

The chain joins TRBV24-1 to TRBJ2-5, with 14 bases fitting TRBD2. V lost 7 bases, J lost 5 bases, and 11 bases stayed unmatched. The germline V gene has CDR1 KGHDR and CDR2 SFDVKD. The CDR3 extends over 17 amino acids. The CDR3 sequence: CATSRGGLAGVGETQYF. DNA of the CDR3: TGTGCCACCAGCCGAGGGGGACTAGCGGGAGTCGGGGAGACCCAGTACTTC.

As for this clonotype: A read error may produce the germline difference seen at one junction end. The rearrangement uses TRBV5-5 and TRBJ2-5; tentatively, D is TRBD2 (5 bases). The germline V gene has CDR1 SGHKS and CDR2 YYEKEE (reference sequence). The CDR3 is made up of 15 amino acids. The CDR3 sequence: CASSLVLVGEETQYF. In nucleotides, the CDR3 is TGCGCCAGCAGCTTGGTACTAGTGGGAGAAGAGACCCAGTACTTC.

The CDR3 bases are TGTGCCAGCAGTTATCTCGACAGGGGGCCACCCCTCCACTTT. Translated, it gives CASSYLDRGPPLHF. The J gene is TRBJ1-6, the V gene TRBV6-2 or TRBV6-3; 10 positions match TRBD1. Germline V lookup: CDR1 MNHEY, CDR2 SVGEGT. This CDR3 spans 14 amino acids. The ends lost 3 bases at V and 11 bases at J; junction bases unmatched: 4.

Details on this clonotype: The conserved closing phenylalanine or tryptophan is absent in this CDR3, likely reflecting a read error. Because the CDR3's place on the DNA is in doubt, the DNA is left out and the CDR3 is given as listed by TCRdb. The rearrangement uses TRBV9 and TRBJ2-5; TRBD1 is the table's D call, not checked against the DNA. Germline values: CDR1 SGDLS, CDR2 YYNGEE. The CDR3 is 8 residues long, counting both termini. The CDR3 is CASSTTDG.

This chain links TRBV2 with TRBJ1-2; D might be TRBD1 (5 bases). Trimming stripped 3 bases from V and 6 bases from J, with 11 bases between. The CDR3 spans 13 residues. Germline V CDR1 and CDR2: SNHLY, FYNNEI. CDR3 nucleotide sequence: TGTGCCAGCAGTGAGACCAGGGTGAATGGCTACACCTTC. It encodes CASSETRVNGYTF.

V usage is TRBV19 and J usage is TRBJ2-2, with TRBD2 identical over 7 bases. The germline CDR1 and CDR2 sequences are LNHDA and SQIVND (reference sequence). This CDR3 region has 15 residues. J was trimmed by 5 bases and V by 7 bases; bases with no gene match: 10. Here the CDR3 reads CASIPGSSGTGELFF. CDR3 nucleotides: TGTGCCAGTATTCCTGGGAGTAGCGGGACCGGGGAGCTGTTTTTT.

This clonotype came up many times. The rearrangement joins TRBV12-3 or TRBV12-4 to TRBJ1-2; D gene ambiguous. V lost 2 bases, J lost 10 bases, and 11 bases lay in between. The CDR3 loop spans 12 amino acids. The CDR3 nucleotides are TGTGCCAGCAGTTTATTCGGCACGACCTACACCTTC. Amino acids: CASSLFGTTYTF.

Comments on this clonotype: This is likely a read error, given that the CDR3 carries no conserved phenylalanine or tryptophan at its end. The DNA is omitted, as the CDR3 cannot be located on it reliably, and the CDR3 follows TCRdb's listing. V usage is TRBV7-9 and J usage is TRBJ1-4. 9 amino acids form the CDR3, both terminal residues included. Germline V gene data show CDR1 as SEHNR and CDR2 as FQNEAQ (reference sequence). CDR3 protein: CASSNAGTS.

On this clonotype itself: The junction does not match germline at one end; this may be a read error. The V and J genes are TRBV20-1 and TRBJ2-7, with TRBD2 matching 10 bases. Germline values: CDR1 DFQATT, CDR2 SNEGSKA (reference sequence). This CDR3 comprises 15 residues. This CDR3 reads CSASRRTSGTYKQYF. CDR3 DNA: TGCAGTGCTTCACGACGGACTAGCGGCACCTACAAGCAGTACTTC.

This clonotype was seen at least ten times. The rearrangement uses TRBV29-1 and TRBJ2-5; D is undetermined. Germline CDR1 reads SQVTM; CDR2 reads ANQGSEA. Trimming stripped 2 bases from V and 0 bases from J, with 16 bases between. This CDR3 has 16 amino acids. The CDR3 DNA reads as TGCAGCGTTGAACGGTCCCCGACGGCGTACCAAGAGACCCAGTACTTC. Its translation: CSVERSPTAYQETQYF.

Details on this clonotype: An end of the junction differs from the germline gene, which may be a read error. V usage is TRBV7-6 and J usage is TRBJ1-4; TRBD1 agrees at 8 bases. The CDR3 length is 14 residues. Germline loops: CDR1 SGHVS, CDR2 FNYEAQ. The CDR3 spells CAGSLRDRNEKLFF. The CDR3 DNA follows: TGTGCCGGCAGCTTGAGGGACAGGAATGAAAAACTGTTTTTT. The entire variable domain, with the rest obtained from reference TRBV7-6 and TRBJ1-4, is as follows: GAGVSQSPRYKVTKRGQDVALRCDPISGHVSLYWYRQALGQGPEFLTYFNYEAQQDKSGLPNDRFSAERPEGSISTLTIQRTEQRDSAMYRCAGSLRDRNEKLFFGSGTQLSVL.

This clonotype was seen a few times. V is TRBV7-3 and J is TRBJ1-3, with a weak D call TRBD1 (5 bases). This CDR3 is 19 amino acids long. Between the trimmed V and J ends, which lost 7 bases and 0 bases, there was a span of 25 bases. Germline V gene lookup returns CDR1 SGHTA and CDR2 FQGTGA. The CDR3 DNA reads TGTGCCAGCACCTCACCCGGGACTGACGCTTATTACTCTGGAAACACCATATATTTT. Amino acid sequence: CASTSPGTDAYYSGNTIYF.

The chain combines TRBV29-1 with TRBJ2-7, with 10 positions matching TRBD1. The DNA end is more similar to TRBJ2-5, so the J call may be wrong. This CDR3 contains 15 residues. The germline V gene encodes CDR1 SQVTM and CDR2 ANQGSEA. The CDR3 DNA reads TGCAGCGTTGAAGAATCAGTGACAGGGGGCGAGACCCAGTACTTC. It encodes CSVEESVTGGETQYF.

This clonotype occurred a few times. V usage is TRBV12-3 or TRBV12-4 and J usage is TRBJ1-6; a possible D gene is TRBD1 (5 bases). The germline V and J ends were trimmed by 6 bases and 11 bases, with 11 bases remaining between them. The CDR3 has 12 amino acids. In nucleotides, the CDR3 is TGTGCCAGCAGGCTGGGGCAGACACCCCTCCACTTT. Amino acid sequence: CASRLGQTPLHF.

The gene calls are TRBV9 and TRBJ1-1; D ambiguous. V lost 4 bases to trimming and J lost 1 base, with 14 bases between them. The CDR3 length is 15 residues. Germline assignment: CDR1 SGDLS and CDR2 YYNGEE. The DNA of the CDR3 is TGTGCCAGCAGCCTCTCGGGCTTGCGGAACACTGAAGCTTTCTTT. It yields the protein CASSLSGLRNTEAFF.

There are many counts of this clonotype. The gene calls are TRBV2 and TRBJ1-2, with TRBD1 as a possible D gene (5 bases). V lost 1 base and J lost 4, with 10 bases in between. Germline V gene sequence: CDR1 SNHLY, CDR2 FYNNEI. There are 14 residues in the CDR3. DNA for the CDR3: TGTGCCAGCAGTGAAGGGATGGGGACCTATGGCTACACCTTC. Encoded protein: CASSEGMGTYGYTF.

This chain uses TRBV29-1 with TRBJ2-7, with unresolved D. This CDR3 contains 12 residues. Per the germline V gene, CDR1 is SQVTM and CDR2 is ANQGSEA. Trimming cost V 3 bases and J 3 bases, with 9 bases left between them. In DNA, the CDR3 is TGCAGCGTTGATGGGCGGAACTACGAGCAGTACTTC. Translation: CSVDGRNYEQYF.

The gene calls are TRBV9 and TRBJ1-2; the D is unclear. Trimming removed 2 bases from V and 0 bases from J, with 11 bases in between. Germline V lookup: CDR1 SGDLS, CDR2 YYNGEE. The CDR3 totals 15 residues. CDR3 nucleotide sequence: TGTGCCAGCAGCGTTGAGAATGGGCCTAACTATGGCTACACCTTC. Translated: CASSVENGPNYGYTF.